These T cell receptor beta chains were read from a single sample in a study of blood T cell repertoires in COVID-19. Method: immunoSEQ multiplex PCR; TCRdb's copy keeps in-frame clones and lacks some. This sample has over 150,000 clones, with around 87% found just once. Sequences were obtained from peripheral blood. These receptors were obtained from a man aged 40-55 years with active or convalescent COVID-19. Both conserved end residues are part of each CDR3. D genes are given only for firm matches. Clone size is not always given. Where it is, it says once, few, many or a class for expanded clones.

cdr3_length: 19; v_call: TRBV6-2/TRBV6-3; d_call: TRBD2; clone_size: .; j_call: TRBJ2-1; cdr3_nt: TGTGCCAGCAGTTACCCCTCAAACGCGGGGGGGTTAAGATACAATGAGCAGTTCTTC; cdr3_aa: CASSYPSNAGGLRYNEQFF
cdr3_length: 16; v_call: TRBV5-1; d_call: TRBD2; clone_size: .; j_call: TRBJ2-5; cdr3_nt: TGCGCCAGCAGCTTGGGGGTAGCGGGGGAACAAGAGACCCAGTACTTC; cdr3_aa: CASSLGVAGEQETQYF
cdr3_length: 15; v_call: TRBV11-2; d_call: .; clone_size: once; j_call: TRBJ2-7; cdr3_nt: TGTGCCAGCAGCTTAAAGATCGGCGGTAGGGGCGAGCAGTACTTC; cdr3_aa: CASSLKIGGRGEQYF
cdr3_length: 13; v_call: TRBV12-3/TRBV12-4; d_call: TRBD2; clone_size: few; j_call: TRBJ2-3; cdr3_nt: TGTGCCAGCAGCGGGGGGTCTACAGATACGCAGTATTTT; cdr3_aa: CASSGGSTDTQYF
cdr3_length: 14; v_call: TRBV6-2/TRBV6-3; d_call: TRBD2; clone_size: .; j_call: TRBJ2-7; cdr3_nt: TGTGCCAGCAGTTATAGAGGAAGCGGGGACGAGCAGTACTTC; cdr3_aa: CASSYRGSGDEQYF
cdr3_length: 15; v_call: TRBV6-1; d_call: TRBD1; clone_size: .; j_call: TRBJ1-5; cdr3_nt: TGTGCCAGCAGTGAAGATGGAGGGGGCAGGCAGCCCCAGCATTTT; cdr3_aa: CASSEDGGGRQPQHF
cdr3_length: 13; v_call: TRBV12-3/TRBV12-4; d_call: .; clone_size: .; j_call: TRBJ2-5; cdr3_nt: TGTGCCAGCAGTTTCCCAGGGGAAGAGACCCAGTACTTC; cdr3_aa: CASSFPGEETQYF
cdr3_length: 12; v_call: TRBV9; d_call: .; clone_size: once; j_call: TRBJ2-2; cdr3_nt: TGTGCCAGCAGCACCCGAGGCGGGGAGCTGTTTTTT; cdr3_aa: CASSTRGGELFF
cdr3_length: 12; v_call: TRBV6-2/TRBV6-3; d_call: .; clone_size: .; j_call: TRBJ1-6; cdr3_nt: TGTGCCAGCAGCCGACAACGTTCACCCCTCCACTTT; cdr3_aa: CASSRQRSPLHF
cdr3_length: 14; v_call: TRBV19; d_call: TRBD1; clone_size: .; j_call: TRBJ2-5; cdr3_nt: TGTGCCAGTAGTACAGGGGGCCAACCGGGGACCCAGTACTTC; cdr3_aa: CASSTGGQPGTQYF
cdr3_length: 13; v_call: TRBV28; d_call: .; clone_size: .; j_call: TRBJ1-5; cdr3_nt: TGTGCCAGCAGTATCTGGGGGGGTCAGCCCCAGCATTTT; cdr3_aa: CASSIWGGQPQHF
cdr3_length: 15; v_call: TRBV5-4; d_call: TRBD1; clone_size: .; j_call: TRBJ2-1; cdr3_nt: TGTGCCAGCAGCTTGGAACAGGGGATTCACAATGAGCAGTTCTTC; cdr3_aa: CASSLEQGIHNEQFF
cdr3_length: 14; v_call: TRBV19; d_call: TRBD1; clone_size: .; j_call: TRBJ1-1; cdr3_nt: TGTGCCAGTAGTCCGCAGGGGGCGCGGGCTGAAGCTTTCTTT; cdr3_aa: CASSPQGARAEAFF
cdr3_length: 15; v_call: TRBV9; d_call: .; clone_size: .; j_call: TRBJ2-1; cdr3_nt: TGTGCCAGCAGCGTAGCCCTCGGGGGTTACAATGAGCAGTTCTTC; cdr3_aa: CASSVALGGYNEQFF
cdr3_length: 17; v_call: TRBV5-1; d_call: TRBD2; clone_size: .; j_call: TRBJ2-1; cdr3_nt: TGCGCCAGCAGCTTGGGCCAGGCGGCTAGCGGCCACAATGAGCAGTTCTTC; cdr3_aa: CASSLGQAASGHNEQFF
cdr3_length: 13; v_call: TRBV14; d_call: .; clone_size: few; j_call: TRBJ1-1; cdr3_nt: TGTGCCAGCAGCCAAACGGGGTACACTGAAGCTTTCTTT; cdr3_aa: CASSQTGYTEAFF
cdr3_length: 15; v_call: TRBV5-1; d_call: .; clone_size: .; j_call: TRBJ1-6; cdr3_nt: TGCGCCAGCAGCTTGGCGGGGACTACTAATTCACCCCTCCACTTT; cdr3_aa: CASSLAGTTNSPLHF
cdr3_length: 14; v_call: TRBV11-2; d_call: TRBD2; clone_size: .; j_call: TRBJ2-1; cdr3_nt: TGTGCCAGCACCTCCCATAGCGGGGACGATGAGCAGTTCTTC; cdr3_aa: CASTSHSGDDEQFF
cdr3_length: 15; v_call: TRBV5-1; d_call: TRBD1; clone_size: .; j_call: TRBJ1-1; cdr3_nt: TGCGCCAGCAGCTTGGGGGACAGGGATTACACTGAAGCTTTCTTT; cdr3_aa: CASSLGDRDYTEAFF
cdr3_length: 15; v_call: TRBV6-5; d_call: TRBD1; clone_size: .; j_call: TRBJ1-5; cdr3_nt: TGTGCCAGCAGGTCGGGACAGGGTGGCAATCAGCCCCAGCATTTT; cdr3_aa: CASRSGQGGNQPQHF
cdr3_length: 13; v_call: TRBV6-5; d_call: .; clone_size: once; j_call: TRBJ1-1; cdr3_nt: TGTGCCAGCACTCTAGAGGGGAACACTGAAGCTTTCTTT; cdr3_aa: CASTLEGNTEAFF
cdr3_length: 17; v_call: TRBV1; d_call: .; clone_size: .; j_call: TRBJ2-5; cdr3_nt: TGCACCAGCAGCCAAGAGTTGGCTCTTAGGGGGCAGAGGACCCAGTACTTC; cdr3_aa: CTSSQELALRGQRTQYF
cdr3_length: 15; v_call: TRBV4-1; d_call: TRBD1; clone_size: .; j_call: TRBJ1-6; cdr3_nt: TGCGCCAGCAGACAGGGGCGACTATGGAATTCACCCCTCCACTTT; cdr3_aa: CASRQGRLWNSPLHF
cdr3_length: 16; v_call: TRBV4-1; d_call: TRBD1; clone_size: .; j_call: TRBJ1-6; cdr3_nt: TGCGCCAGCAGCCCAACACACGACAGGGCCATTTCACCCCTCCACTTT; cdr3_aa: CASSPTHDRAISPLHF
cdr3_length: 13; v_call: TRBV7-9; d_call: .; clone_size: .; j_call: TRBJ1-6; cdr3_nt: TGTGCCAGCAGCTCTGAGGCGCGCGGACCCCTCCACTTT; cdr3_aa: CASSSEARGPLHF
cdr3_length: 16; v_call: TRBV7-3; d_call: TRBD2; clone_size: .; j_call: TRBJ2-3; cdr3_nt: TGTGCCAGCAGCTCGGGACTAGCGGGGGGCACAGATACGCAGTATTTT; cdr3_aa: CASSSGLAGGTDTQYF
cdr3_length: 14; v_call: TRBV4-1; d_call: TRBD1; clone_size: .; j_call: TRBJ1-1; cdr3_nt: TGCGCCAGCACCAGACAGGGGAAAGACACTGAAGCTTTCTTT; cdr3_aa: CASTRQGKDTEAFF
cdr3_length: 15; v_call: TRBV5-1; d_call: TRBD2; clone_size: .; j_call: TRBJ2-5; cdr3_nt: TGCGCCAGCAGCTTGGCCGGGAGGGAGGGAGAGACCCAGTACTTC; cdr3_aa: CASSLAGREGETQYF
cdr3_length: 12; v_call: TRBV28; d_call: .; clone_size: .; j_call: TRBJ2-3; cdr3_nt: TGTGCCAGCGGGGGGGGCCTTAGGGCGCAGTATTTT; cdr3_aa: CASGGGLRAQYF
cdr3_length: 11; v_call: TRBV29-1; d_call: TRBD1; clone_size: .; j_call: TRBJ1-1; cdr3_nt: TGCAGCGTTGGCGACAGGGCCGGAGCTTTCTTT; cdr3_aa: CSVGDRAGAFF
cdr3_length: 14; v_call: TRBV9; d_call: .; clone_size: .; j_call: TRBJ2-5; cdr3_nt: TGTGCCAGCAGCGAACAGGGTTGGGAAGAGACCCAGTACTTC; cdr3_aa: CASSEQGWEETQYF
cdr3_length: 15; v_call: TRBV11-2; d_call: .; clone_size: .; j_call: TRBJ2-2; cdr3_nt: TGTGCCAGCAGCTTAGAAACGTTAGTCACCGGGGAGCTGTTTTTT; cdr3_aa: CASSLETLVTGELFF
cdr3_length: 15; v_call: TRBV19; d_call: .; clone_size: once; j_call: TRBJ2-3; cdr3_nt: TGTGCCAGTAGTATAGAAGAGGGCGCAACAGATACGCAGTATTTT; cdr3_aa: CASSIEEGATDTQYF
cdr3_length: 15; v_call: TRBV6-5; d_call: .; clone_size: .; j_call: TRBJ2-1; cdr3_nt: TGTGCCAGCAGTTACGGTGGGGGGGCGGTCAATGAGCAGTTCTTC; cdr3_aa: CASSYGGGAVNEQFF
cdr3_length: 16; v_call: TRBV6-5; d_call: TRBD1; clone_size: .; j_call: TRBJ1-1; cdr3_nt: TGTGCCAGCAGTTCTTTACAGGGGGCTGGGAACACTGAAGCTTTCTTT; cdr3_aa: CASSSLQGAGNTEAFF
cdr3_length: 13; v_call: TRBV27; d_call: .; clone_size: .; j_call: TRBJ2-2; cdr3_nt: TGTGCCAGCAGTTTATCGGGCCCCGGGGAGCTGTTTTTT; cdr3_aa: CASSLSGPGELFF
cdr3_length: 15; v_call: TRBV9; d_call: TRBD1; clone_size: few; j_call: TRBJ1-4; cdr3_nt: TGTGCCAGCAGTCGAACGGGGGACAGCCTTGAAAAACTGTTTTTT; cdr3_aa: CASSRTGDSLEKLFF
cdr3_length: 17; v_call: TRBV13; d_call: TRBD2; clone_size: .; j_call: TRBJ2-2; cdr3_nt: TGTGCCAGCAGCTTAGACCCCCTAGCGGGGGGGTCCGGGGAGCTGTTTTTT; cdr3_aa: CASSLDPLAGGSGELFF
cdr3_length: 14; v_call: TRBV7-2; d_call: .; clone_size: .; j_call: TRBJ1-1; cdr3_nt: TGTGCCAGCAGCTTAGACCAGGGGAGGGCTGAAGCTTTCTTT; cdr3_aa: CASSLDQGRAEAFF
cdr3_length: 12; v_call: TRBV3-1/TRBV3-2; d_call: .; clone_size: .; j_call: TRBJ1-1; cdr3_nt: TGTGCCAGCAGCCAGGGGCCCACTGAAGCTTTCTTT; cdr3_aa: CASSQGPTEAFF
cdr3_length: 12; v_call: TRBV5-4; d_call: .; clone_size: .; j_call: TRBJ2-4; cdr3_nt: TGTGCCAGCAGCGGCGGGAAAAACATTCAGTACTTC; cdr3_aa: CASSGGKNIQYF
cdr3_length: 15; v_call: TRBV10-3; d_call: TRBD1; clone_size: .; j_call: TRBJ1-1; cdr3_nt: TGTGCCATCAGTGAGTCGAGTACAGGGGGCACTGAAGCTTTCTTT; cdr3_aa: CAISESSTGGTEAFF
cdr3_length: 14; v_call: TRBV11-3; d_call: .; clone_size: .; j_call: TRBJ1-4; cdr3_nt: TGTGCCAGCAGCTTTTGGGGGGATCATGAAAAACTGTTTTTT; cdr3_aa: CASSFWGDHEKLFF
cdr3_length: 10; v_call: TRBV2; d_call: .; clone_size: .; j_call: TRBJ2-7; cdr3_nt: TGTGCCAGCAGGGGGCTAGAGCAGTACTTC; cdr3_aa: CASRGLEQYF
cdr3_length: 16; v_call: TRBV24-1; d_call: TRBD2; clone_size: .; j_call: TRBJ2-3; cdr3_nt: TGTGCCACCAGTGATTTCGGGGGGACTAGCGGCCCTACGCAGTATTTT; cdr3_aa: CATSDFGGTSGPTQYF
cdr3_length: 14; v_call: TRBV7-2; d_call: .; clone_size: .; j_call: TRBJ1-4; cdr3_nt: TGTGCCAGCAGCTTGGGGCCAACTAATGAAAAACTGTTTTTT; cdr3_aa: CASSLGPTNEKLFF
cdr3_length: 12; v_call: TRBV12-3/TRBV12-4; d_call: .; clone_size: .; j_call: TRBJ1-2; cdr3_nt: TGTGCCAGCAGCCAGGGTCGCTATGGCTACACCTTC; cdr3_aa: CASSQGRYGYTF
cdr3_length: 15; v_call: TRBV3-1/TRBV3-2; d_call: .; clone_size: .; j_call: TRBJ1-1; cdr3_nt: TGTGCCAGCAGCCAAGATGGCAGGGTGGGCACTGAAGCTTTCTTT; cdr3_aa: CASSQDGRVGTEAFF
cdr3_length: 13; v_call: TRBV25-1; d_call: .; clone_size: .; j_call: TRBJ1-1; cdr3_nt: TGTGCCAGCAGTGCGACAGCGAACACTGAAGCTTTCTTT; cdr3_aa: CASSATANTEAFF
cdr3_length: 14; v_call: TRBV6-2/TRBV6-3; d_call: .; clone_size: .; j_call: TRBJ2-3; cdr3_nt: TGTGCCAGCAGTCCGGGACACCTCACAGATACGCAGTATTTT; cdr3_aa: CASSPGHLTDTQYF
cdr3_length: 16; v_call: TRBV10-3; d_call: TRBD1; clone_size: .; j_call: TRBJ2-7; cdr3_nt: TGTGCCATCAGTGAGCCAGGCGGACAGGGGATGTACGAGCAGTACTTC; cdr3_aa: CAISEPGGQGMYEQYF
cdr3_length: 14; v_call: TRBV6-2/TRBV6-3; d_call: .; clone_size: .; j_call: TRBJ1-6; cdr3_nt: TGTGCCAGCAGCTTCGGGGGGCCTAATTCACCCCTCCACTTT; cdr3_aa: CASSFGGPNSPLHF
cdr3_length: 14; v_call: TRBV4-2; d_call: .; clone_size: .; j_call: TRBJ1-6; cdr3_nt: TGTGCCAGCAGCCAAGAAGGAGGGAGCTCACCCCTCCACTTT; cdr3_aa: CASSQEGGSSPLHF
cdr3_length: 14; v_call: TRBV4-2; d_call: TRBD1; clone_size: .; j_call: TRBJ1-2; cdr3_nt: TGTGCCAGCAGCCAAGAAGCAGGGGGAGGTGGCTACACCTTC; cdr3_aa: CASSQEAGGGGYTF
cdr3_length: 11; v_call: TRBV12-3/TRBV12-4; d_call: .; clone_size: .; j_call: TRBJ1-2; cdr3_nt: TGTGCCAGCAGTTCAGGCTATGGCTACACCTTC; cdr3_aa: CASSSGYGYTF